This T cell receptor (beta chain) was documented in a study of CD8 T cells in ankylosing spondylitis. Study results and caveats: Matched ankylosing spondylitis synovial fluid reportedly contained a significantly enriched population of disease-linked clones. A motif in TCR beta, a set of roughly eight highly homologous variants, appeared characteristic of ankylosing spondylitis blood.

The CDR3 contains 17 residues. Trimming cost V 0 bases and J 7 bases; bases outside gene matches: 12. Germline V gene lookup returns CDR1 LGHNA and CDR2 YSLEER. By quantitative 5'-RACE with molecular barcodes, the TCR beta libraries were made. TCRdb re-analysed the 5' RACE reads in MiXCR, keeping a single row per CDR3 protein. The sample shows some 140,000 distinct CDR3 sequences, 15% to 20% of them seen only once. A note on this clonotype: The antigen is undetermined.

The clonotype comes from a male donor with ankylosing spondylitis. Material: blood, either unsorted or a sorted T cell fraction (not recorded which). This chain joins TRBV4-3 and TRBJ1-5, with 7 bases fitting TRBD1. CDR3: CASSQDRGATGDQPQHF. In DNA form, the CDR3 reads TGCGCCAGCAGCCAAGATAGAGGGGCCACAGGGGACCAGCCCCAGCATTTT.